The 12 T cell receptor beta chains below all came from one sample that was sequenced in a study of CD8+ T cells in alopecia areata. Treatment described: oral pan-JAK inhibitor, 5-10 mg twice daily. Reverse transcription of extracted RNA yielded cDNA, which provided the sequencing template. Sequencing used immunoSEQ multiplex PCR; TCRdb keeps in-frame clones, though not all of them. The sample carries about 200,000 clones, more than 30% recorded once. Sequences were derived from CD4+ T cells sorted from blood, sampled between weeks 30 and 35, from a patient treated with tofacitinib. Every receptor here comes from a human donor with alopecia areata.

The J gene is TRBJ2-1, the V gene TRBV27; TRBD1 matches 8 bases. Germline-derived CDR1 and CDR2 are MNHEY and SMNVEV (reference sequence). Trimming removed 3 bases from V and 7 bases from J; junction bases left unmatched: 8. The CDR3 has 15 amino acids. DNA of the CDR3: TGTGCCAGCAGTTTGCAGGGGGCGAGTTTGAATGAGCAGTTCTTC. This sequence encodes CASSLQGASLNEQFF.

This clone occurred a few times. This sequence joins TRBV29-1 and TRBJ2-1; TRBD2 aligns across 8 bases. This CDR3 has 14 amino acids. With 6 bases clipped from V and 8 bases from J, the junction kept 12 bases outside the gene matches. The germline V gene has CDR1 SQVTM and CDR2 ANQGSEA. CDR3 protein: CSVGSGDRGYEQFF. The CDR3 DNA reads TGCAGCGTCGGTAGCGGGGACCGTGGTTATGAGCAGTTCTTC.

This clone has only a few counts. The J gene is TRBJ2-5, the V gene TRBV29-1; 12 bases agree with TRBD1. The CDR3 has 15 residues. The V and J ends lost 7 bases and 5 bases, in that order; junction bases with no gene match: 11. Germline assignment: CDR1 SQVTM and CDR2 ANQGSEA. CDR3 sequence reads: CSALTGQGARETQYF. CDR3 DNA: TGCAGCGCTCTAACGGGACAGGGGGCTCGGGAGACCCAGTACTTC.

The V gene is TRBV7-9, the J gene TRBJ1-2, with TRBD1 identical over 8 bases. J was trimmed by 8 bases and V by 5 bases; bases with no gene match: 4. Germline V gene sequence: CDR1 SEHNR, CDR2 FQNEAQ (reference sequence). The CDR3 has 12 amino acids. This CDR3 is CASSVTGDGYTF. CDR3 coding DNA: TGTGCCAGCAGCGTGACAGGGGACGGCTACACCTTC.

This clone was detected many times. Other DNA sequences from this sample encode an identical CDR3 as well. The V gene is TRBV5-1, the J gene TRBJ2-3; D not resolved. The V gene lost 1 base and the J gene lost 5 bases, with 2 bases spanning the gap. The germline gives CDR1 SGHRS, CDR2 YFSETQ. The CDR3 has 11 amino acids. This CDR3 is CASSLRDTQYF. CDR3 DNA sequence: TGCGCCAGCAGCTTGAGAGATACGCAGTATTTT.

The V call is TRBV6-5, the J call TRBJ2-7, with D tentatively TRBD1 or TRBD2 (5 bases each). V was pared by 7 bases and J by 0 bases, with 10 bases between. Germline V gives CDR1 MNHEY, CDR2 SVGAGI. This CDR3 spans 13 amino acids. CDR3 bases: TGTGCCAGCATGAGGGGTGCCTCCTACGAGCAGTACTTC. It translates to CASMRGASYEQYF.

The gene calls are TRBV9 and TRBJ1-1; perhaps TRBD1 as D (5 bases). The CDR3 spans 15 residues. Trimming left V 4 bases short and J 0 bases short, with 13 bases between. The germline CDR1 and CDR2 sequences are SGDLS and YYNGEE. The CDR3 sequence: CASSPREGMNTEAFF. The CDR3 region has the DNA TGTGCCAGCAGCCCCCGGGAGGGGATGAACACTGAAGCTTTCTTT.

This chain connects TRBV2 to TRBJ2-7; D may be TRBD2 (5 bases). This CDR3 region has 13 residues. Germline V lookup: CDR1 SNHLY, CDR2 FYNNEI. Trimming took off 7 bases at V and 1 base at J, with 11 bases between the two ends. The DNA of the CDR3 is TGTGCCAGCACTCCCTGGGAGTCCTACGAGCAGTACTTC. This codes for CASTPWESYEQYF. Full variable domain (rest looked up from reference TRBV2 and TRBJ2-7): EPEVTQTPSHQVTQMGQEVILRCVPISNHLYFYWYRQILGQKVEFLVSFYNNEISEKSEIFDDQFSVERPDGSNFTLKIRSTKLEDSAMYFCASTPWESYEQYFGPGTRLTVT.

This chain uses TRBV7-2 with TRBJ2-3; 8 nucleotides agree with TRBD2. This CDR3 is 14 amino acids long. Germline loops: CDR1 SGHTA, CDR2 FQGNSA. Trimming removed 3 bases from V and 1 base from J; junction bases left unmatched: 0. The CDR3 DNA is TGTGCCAGCAGCTTTAGCGGGGGCACAGATACGCAGTATTTT. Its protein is CASSFSGGTDTQYF.

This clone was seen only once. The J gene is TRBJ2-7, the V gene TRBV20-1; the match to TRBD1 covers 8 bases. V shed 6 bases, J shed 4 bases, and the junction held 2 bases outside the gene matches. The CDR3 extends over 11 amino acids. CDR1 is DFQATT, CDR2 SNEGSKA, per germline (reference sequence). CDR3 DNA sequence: TGCAGTGCGCGGACAGGGTACGAGCAGTACTTC. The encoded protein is CSARTGYEQYF.

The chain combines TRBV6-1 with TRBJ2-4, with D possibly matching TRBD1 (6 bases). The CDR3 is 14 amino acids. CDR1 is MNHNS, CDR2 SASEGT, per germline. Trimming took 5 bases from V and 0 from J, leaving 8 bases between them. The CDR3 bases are TGTGCCAGCAGTACACAGGGAGCCAAAAACATTCAGTACTTC. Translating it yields CASSTQGAKNIQYF.

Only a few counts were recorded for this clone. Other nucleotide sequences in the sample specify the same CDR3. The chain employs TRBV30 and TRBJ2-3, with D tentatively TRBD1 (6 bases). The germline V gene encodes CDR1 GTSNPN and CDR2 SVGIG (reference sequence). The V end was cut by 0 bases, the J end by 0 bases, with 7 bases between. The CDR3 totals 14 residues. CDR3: CAWSVGGSTDTQYF. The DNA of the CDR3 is TGTGCCTGGAGTGTAGGGGGAAGCACAGATACGCAGTATTTT.